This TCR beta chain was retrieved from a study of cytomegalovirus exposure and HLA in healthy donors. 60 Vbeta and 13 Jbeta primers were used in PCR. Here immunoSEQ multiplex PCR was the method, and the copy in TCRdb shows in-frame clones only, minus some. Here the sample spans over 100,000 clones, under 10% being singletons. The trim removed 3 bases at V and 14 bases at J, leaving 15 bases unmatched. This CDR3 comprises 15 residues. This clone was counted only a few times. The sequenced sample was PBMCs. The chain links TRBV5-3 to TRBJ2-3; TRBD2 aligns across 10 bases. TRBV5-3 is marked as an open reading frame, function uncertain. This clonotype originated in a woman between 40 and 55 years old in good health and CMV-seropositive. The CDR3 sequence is CARSSVQASGGIRYF. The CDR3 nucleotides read TGTGCCAGAAGCTCCGTCCAGGCTAGCGGGGGAATCCGGTATTTT.